The sequence of this T cell receptor (beta chain) was determined in a study of T cells in Graves' hyperthyroidism and ophthalmopathy. This clonotype was recorded only once. The junction does not match germline at one end; this may be a read error. CDR3 length: 11 residues. Germline values: CDR1 SQVTM, CDR2 ANQGSEA. Regions amplified from RNA transcripts were the TCR beta CDR3 regions. HTBI primers were employed in a first-round RT-PCR of the TCR CDR3. MiXCR was run by TCRdb on the multiplex PCR reads, yielding one entry per CDR3 protein. The table has hundreds of thousands of distinct CDR3 sequences, over 35% seen once. Calling Graves' hyperthyroidism stable meant ophthalmopathy did not progress within 18 months.

The sequenced sample was blood. The clonotype originates from a man aged 18-30 years with Graves' hyperthyroidism. V gene TRBV29-1 combines with J gene TRBJ1-3; D is uncertain. CDR3 nucleotides: TGCAGCGTTGAAGCGATGAACACTGAAGCTTTT. Translated, it gives CSVEAMNTEAF.